A selection of T cell receptor beta chains follows, all from one sample in a study of T cell responses to AZD1222 COVID-19 vaccine. TCRdb keeps only in-frame clones here, not all; method: immunoSEQ multiplex PCR. This table holds 150,000 to 200,000 clones, approximately 90% found once. Sequenced here: peripheral blood, sampled on day 0 of AZD1222 vaccination. The receptors here all came from an adult in good health. Both conserved end residues are part of each CDR3. A D gene is named only where the DNA matches it firmly. For some rows the clone size is stated as once, few or many, or as a class when expanded; others skip it.

TRBV27	-	TRBD1	14	TRBJ1-5	CASSQTGSNQPQHF	TGTGCCAGCAGTCAGACAGGGAGCAATCAGCCCCAGCATTTT
TRBV12-3/TRBV12-4	few	-	13	TRBJ1-4	CASSLTGVEKLFF	TGTGCCAGCAGTTTAACGGGGGTTGAAAAACTGTTTTTT
TRBV14	-	-	14	TRBJ1-1	CASSPAGPLSQAFF	TGTGCCAGCAGCCCAGCAGGGCCGCTTTCTCAAGCTTTCTTT
TRBV28	once	TRBD2	16	TRBJ2-7	CASSWTSGRRTYEQYF	TGTGCCAGCAGTTGGACTAGCGGCCGAAGAACCTACGAGCAGTACTTC
TRBV7-2	-	TRBD2	16	TRBJ2-7	CASSLEVSGGAYEQYF	TGTGCCAGCAGCTTAGAAGTTAGCGGGGGGGCCTACGAGCAGTACTTC
TRBV3-1/TRBV3-2	-	-	12	TRBJ2-7	CASSQMPYEQYF	TGTGCCAGCAGCCAGATGCCATACGAGCAGTACTTC
TRBV24-1	-	-	14	TRBJ2-1	CATSDLSDANEQFF	TGTGCCACCAGTGATCTCAGCGATGCTAATGAGCAGTTCTTC
TRBV6-6	-	-	13	TRBJ1-5	CASSGQSNQPQHF	TGTGCCAGCAGCGGACAGAGCAATCAGCCCCAGCATTTT
TRBV25-1	-	-	14	TRBJ1-2	CASSEYGSGKGYTF	TGTGCCAGCAGTGAATATGGGTCAGGGAAGGGCTACACCTTC
TRBV19	-	-	14	TRBJ2-7	CASTPGHPPYEQYF	TGTGCCAGTACCCCGGGACACCCCCCCTACGAGCAGTACTTC
TRBV5-4	-	-	16	TRBJ2-7	CASSWEGWQGIYEQYF	TGTGCCAGCAGCTGGGAGGGGTGGCAGGGGATCTACGAGCAGTACTTC
TRBV5-4	-	-	14	TRBJ1-6	CASSLGGNNSPLHF	TGTGCCAGCAGCTTGGGAGGGAATAATTCACCCCTCCACTTT
TRBV7-9	few	TRBD1	18	TRBJ1-6	CASSYITGGGSYNSPLHF	TGTGCCAGCAGCTACATTACAGGGGGAGGCTCCTATAATTCACCCCTCCACTTT
TRBV19	once	TRBD1	16	TRBJ1-1	CASSPRQGILNTEAFF	TGTGCCAGTAGTCCAAGACAGGGTATTTTGAACACTGAAGCTTTCTTT
TRBV20-1	-	-	15	TRBJ1-1	CSASRPVAMNTEAFF	TGCAGTGCTAGTAGACCAGTAGCAATGAACACTGAAGCTTTCTTT
TRBV27	-	-	13	TRBJ1-1	CASINRDGIEAFF	TGTGCCAGCATTAACCGGGACGGAATTGAAGCTTTCTTT
TRBV7-8	-	-	15	TRBJ1-1	CASSLVGLDNTEAFF	TGTGCCAGCAGCTTAGTGGGATTGGACAACACTGAAGCTTTCTTT
TRBV6-1	-	-	14	TRBJ2-7	CASSEVSESYEQYF	TGTGCCAGCAGTGAAGTTAGCGAATCCTACGAGCAGTACTTC
TRBV28	-	-	16	TRBJ2-3	CASSLAGGASTDTQYF	TGTGCCAGCAGTTTGGCAGGGGGGGCCAGCACAGATACGCAGTATTTT
TRBV6-2/TRBV6-3	few	-	15	TRBJ2-7	CASSYPGGSSYEQYF	TGTGCCAGCAGTTACCCCGGCGGCAGCTCCTACGAGCAGTACTTC
TRBV5-4	once	-	17	TRBJ2-5	CASSLGGDGPHKETQYF	TGTGCCAGCAGCTTGGGGGGGGATGGCCCCCACAAGGAGACCCAGTACTTC
TRBV7-2	-	-	13	TRBJ2-3	CASSPRRTDTQYF	TGTGCCAGCAGCCCCCGACGCACAGATACGCAGTATTTT
TRBV19	-	TRBD1	15	TRBJ1-4	CASSRTGTTNEKLFF	TGTGCCAGTAGTAGGACAGGGACAACTAATGAAAAACTGTTTTTT
TRBV5-6	-	TRBD1	12	TRBJ2-7	CASSLQGNEQYF	TGTGCCAGCAGCTTACAGGGGAACGAGCAGTACTTC
TRBV27	-	-	16	TRBJ1-6	CASSLQLTRTNSPLHF	TGTGCCAGCAGTTTACAACTGACCAGGACGAATTCACCCCTCCACTTT
TRBV4-2	many	-	14	TRBJ1-3	CASSPRETGNTIYF	TGTGCCAGCAGCCCTCGGGAGACGGGAAACACCATATATTTT
TRBV7-9	-	TRBD1	16	TRBJ1-1	CASSIGTGEGSTEAFF	TGTGCCAGCAGCATTGGGACAGGGGAGGGGAGCACTGAAGCTTTCTTT
TRBV20-1	-	-	14	TRBJ2-2	CSASLRANTGELFF	TGCAGTGCTAGTCTACGAGCGAACACCGGGGAGCTGTTTTTT
TRBV12-3/TRBV12-4	-	-	12	TRBJ1-1	CASSLRTAEAFF	TGTGCCAGCAGTCTTCGGACAGCAGAAGCTTTCTTT
TRBV19	few	-	15	TRBJ2-3	CASSKGHRGTDTQYF	TGTGCCAGTAGTAAAGGACATCGGGGCACAGATACGCAGTATTTT
TRBV11-3	-	TRBD1	16	TRBJ2-7	CASSLETGGGSYEQYF	TGTGCCAGCAGCCTAGAGACAGGGGGGGGCTCCTACGAGCAGTACTTC
TRBV9	-	TRBD2	16	TRBJ2-3	CASSASSGSLTDTQYF	TGTGCCAGCAGCGCATCTAGCGGGAGCTTAACAGATACGCAGTATTTT
TRBV27	-	-	15	TRBJ2-6	CASGWGPSGANVLTF	TGTGCCTCTGGGTGGGGACCTTCTGGGGCCAACGTCCTGACTTTC
TRBV2	-	TRBD1	14	TRBJ1-1	CASSPLTQGVEAFF	TGTGCCAGCAGCCCTCTAACACAGGGGGTGGAAGCTTTCTTT
TRBV6-5	-	-	15	TRBJ1-4	CASTLLIFLNEKLFF	TGTGCCAGCACCCTCCTCATCTTTCTGAATGAAAAACTGTTTTTT
TRBV4-2	-	-	14	TRBJ1-5	CASSHEVSNQPQHF	TGTGCCAGCAGCCACGAGGTTAGCAATCAGCCCCAGCATTTT
TRBV10-3	-	TRBD2	13	TRBJ2-7	CAISSGIPYEQYF	TGTGCCATTTCTAGCGGGATCCCCTACGAGCAGTACTTC
TRBV7-2	-	TRBD2	18	TRBJ2-3	CASSPPGLAGAFMNTQYF	TGTGCCAGCAGCCCTCCCGGACTAGCGGGAGCGTTCATGAATACGCAGTATTTT
TRBV5-4	-	TRBD2	15	TRBJ2-5	CASSPSGGAQETQYF	TGTGCCAGCAGCCCTAGCGGGGGGGCGCAAGAGACCCAGTACTTC
TRBV10-3	-	TRBD1	16	TRBJ2-7	CAISQDRDRGTGEQYF	TGTGCCATCAGTCAAGACCGGGACAGGGGAACCGGCGAGCAGTACTTC
TRBV7-6	-	-	14	TRBJ2-2	CASSLAWEAGELFF	TGTGCCAGCAGCTTAGCGTGGGAGGCCGGGGAGCTGTTTTTT
TRBV27	-	-	16	TRBJ2-7	CASSQSADRSSYEQYF	TGTGCCAGCAGTCAGTCGGCCGACAGAAGCTCCTACGAGCAGTACTTC
TRBV28	-	-	16	TRBJ1-4	CASSTLLESRDEKLFF	TGTGCCAGCAGTACCCTACTAGAAAGTCGGGACGAAAAACTGTTTTTT
TRBV7-2	-	TRBD2	14	TRBJ2-3	CASSYGLATDTQYF	TGTGCCAGCAGCTACGGACTAGCTACAGATACGCAGTATTTT
TRBV15	-	-	13	TRBJ1-2	CATSRRARLGYTF	TGTGCCACCAGCAGACGGGCCCGGTTGGGCTACACCTTC
TRBV9	-	-	16	TRBJ1-3	CASSVGWGNGGNTIYF	TGTGCCAGCAGCGTAGGCTGGGGGAACGGTGGAAACACCATATATTTT
TRBV10-3	few	TRBD1	13	TRBJ1-3	CAISETLQGTIYF	TGTGCCATCAGTGAGACCCTACAGGGGACCATATATTTT
TRBV29-1	-	-	12	TRBJ2-3	CSVWDFTDTQYF	TGCAGCGTATGGGACTTCACAGATACGCAGTATTTT
TRBV7-9	-	-	14	TRBJ1-1	CASSTRTSTSEAFF	TGTGCCAGCAGCACCAGGACCAGCACCTCTGAAGCTTTCTTT
TRBV7-9	-	-	14	TRBJ2-2	CASSPPPNTGELFF	TGTGCCAGCAGCCCACCTCCGAACACCGGGGAGCTGTTTTTT
TRBV29-1	-	-	10	TRBJ1-1	CSAGNTEAFF	TGCAGCGCCGGGAACACTGAAGCTTTCTTT
TRBV13	-	TRBD1	14	TRBJ1-6	CASRGQGAVSPLHF	TGTGCCAGCAGGGGACAGGGGGCAGTTTCACCCCTCCACTTT
TRBV5-1	-	-	15	TRBJ2-7	CASSLDRLSSYEQYF	TGCGCCAGCAGCTTGGACAGACTGAGCTCCTACGAGCAGTACTTC
TRBV12-3/TRBV12-4	-	-	13	TRBJ1-1	CASSGTANTEAFF	TGTGCCAGCAGTGGCACAGCGAACACTGAAGCTTTCTTT
TRBV9	-	-	15	TRBJ1-5	CASSVEGLSNQPQHF	TGTGCCAGCAGCGTGGAGGGATTAAGCAATCAGCCCCAGCATTTT
TRBV3-1/TRBV3-2	-	-	14	TRBJ1-1	CASSPHGPNTEAFF	TGTGCCAGCAGCCCGCACGGACCTAACACTGAAGCTTTCTTT
TRBV10-3	-	-	13	TRBJ2-5	CAISDSSQETQYF	TGTGCCATCAGTGACAGCAGCCAAGAGACCCAGTACTTC